These 6 T cell receptor beta chains were sequenced from one sample in a study of OX40 agonist ivuxolimab in advanced cancers. The data were produced by immunoSEQ multiplex PCR, yet TCRdb's version contains in-frame clones alone and is incomplete. The profile shows about 68,000 clones, roughly 85% of them singletons. Sequencing was performed on CD4+ or CD8+ T cells sorted from blood, taken in a trial of the OX40 agonist ivuxolimab. These receptors all stem from an adult with an advanced solid tumor such as melanoma, head and neck, liver or kidney cancer.

The chain carries TRBV19 and TRBJ2-3, with 7 bases matching TRBD1. Trimming at V came to 7 bases and at J to 1 base, leaving 5 bases not matched to a gene. Germline V CDR1 and CDR2: LNHDA, SQIVND (reference sequence). The CDR3 has 14 residues. The CDR3 bases are TGTGCCAGTACCGCCGGGACAGGCACAGATACGCAGTATTTT. Protein: CASTAGTGTDTQYF.

In the case of this clone: One junction end disagrees with the germline gene, perhaps due to a read error. This sequence joins TRBV29-1 and TRBJ1-2, with 9 bases matching TRBD1. This CDR3 is built from 10 residues. Germline values: CDR1 SQVTM, CDR2 ANQGSEA. Here the CDR3 DNA reads TGCAGCGCCTTGGACAGGGGCCTTCTCTTC. It codes for CSALDRGLLF.

V and J are TRBV7-2 and TRBJ1-1; 11 bases agree with TRBD1. V gave up 5 bases and J gave up 4 bases; unmatched junction bases: 6. CDR1 is SGHTA, CDR2 FQGNSA, per germline. This CDR3 is built from 15 residues. DNA for the CDR3: TGTGCCAGCAGCACAGCGGGGACAGGGGGCACTGAAGCTTTCTTT. This translates into CASSTAGTGGTEAFF.

The rearrangement links TRBV5-1 to TRBJ1-4; 10 positions agree with TRBD1. CDR1 and CDR2 from the germline V gene are SGHRS and YFSETQ. This CDR3 is 17 amino acids long. With 4 bases clipped from V and 3 bases from J, the junction kept 9 bases outside the gene matches. Here the CDR3 DNA reads TGCGCCAGCAGCCCGGGCGGGACAGGGGCTTCTAATGAAAAACTGTTTTTT. It translates to CASSPGGTGASNEKLFF.

This chain links TRBV4-2 with TRBJ2-5; D is ambiguous. The length of the CDR3 is 15 residues. Trimming removed 0 bases from V and 3 bases from J, with 11 bases in between. The V gene's germline CDR1 is LGHNA and CDR2 YNFKEQ. The CDR3: CASSQEGTVKETQYF. The CDR3 bases are TGTGCCAGCAGCCAAGAAGGCACGGTTAAAGAGACCCAGTACTTC.

A note on this clone: The identical CDR3 is also encoded by other nucleotide sequences in the sample. The V and J genes are TRBV5-1 and TRBJ2-1; TRBD2 agrees at 12 bases. Per the germline V gene, CDR1 is SGHRS and CDR2 is YFSETQ. The V gene end was trimmed by 4 bases and the J gene end by 5 bases; junction bases not matched to a gene: 4. This CDR3 comprises 15 residues. The CDR3 coding sequence is TGCGCCAGCAGCCCGAGACTAGCGGGAGACAATGAGCAGTTCTTC. Translated, it gives CASSPRLAGDNEQFF.